This TCR beta chain was identified during a study of control samples from healthy donors and cancer patients. The germline V gene has CDR1 WSHSY and CDR2 SAAADI. The CDR3 runs to 14 residues. Trimming cost V 0 bases and J 3 bases, with 9 bases left between them. Method: immunoSEQ multiplex PCR; TCRdb's copy keeps in-frame clones and lacks some. The data hold about 80,000 clones, with approximately 89% observed a single time. This clonotype originated in a man aged 50 to 59 in good health. The V call is TRBV10-2, the J call TRBJ2-7; the D gene is possibly TRBD1 (6 bases). The sequenced material came from blood. CDR3 sequence reads: CASSESGQNYEQYF. CDR3 sequence (DNA): TGCGCCAGCAGTGAGTCAGGACAGAACTACGAGCAGTACTTC.